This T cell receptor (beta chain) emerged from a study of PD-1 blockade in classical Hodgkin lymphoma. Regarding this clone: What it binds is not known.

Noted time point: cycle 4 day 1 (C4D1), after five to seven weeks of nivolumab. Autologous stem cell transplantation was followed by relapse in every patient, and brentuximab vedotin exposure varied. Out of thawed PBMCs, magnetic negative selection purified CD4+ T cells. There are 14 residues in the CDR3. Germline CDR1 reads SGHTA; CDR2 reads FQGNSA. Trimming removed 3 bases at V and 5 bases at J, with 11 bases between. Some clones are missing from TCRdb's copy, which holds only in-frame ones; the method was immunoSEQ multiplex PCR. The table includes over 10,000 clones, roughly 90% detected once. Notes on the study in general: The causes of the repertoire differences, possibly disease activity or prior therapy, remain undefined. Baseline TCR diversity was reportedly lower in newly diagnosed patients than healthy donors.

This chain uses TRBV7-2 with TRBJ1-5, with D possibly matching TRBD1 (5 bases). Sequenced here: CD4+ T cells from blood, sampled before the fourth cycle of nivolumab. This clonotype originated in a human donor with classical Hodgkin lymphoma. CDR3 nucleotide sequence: TGTGCCAGCAGCTTTTTACCACAGGATCAGCCCCAGCATTTT. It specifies CASSFLPQDQPQHF.